Below are 24 T cell receptor beta chains sequenced from a single sample in a study of T cell responses to AZD1222 COVID-19 vaccine (dated by TCRdb to 2020 to 2023). What the time point label conveys for this sample: baseline before first vaccination. The protocol used for the library was the immunoSEQ multiplex PCR assay. Entries here come from immuneACCESS through TCRdb and include only in-frame sequences with V and J called. Some clones fail to appear in such tables; in the studies checked, an unresolved V gene covers under half of the shortfall, and the cause of the remainder is unknown. This sample is represented by 100,000 to 150,000 clones; approximately 87% of them were singletons. Jointly, the top ten make up more than 9% of the sample. Sequences were derived from peripheral blood, sampled on day 0 of AZD1222 vaccination. The source of these receptors is an adult in good health.

This chain connects TRBV5-4 to TRBJ2-7; D is unresolved. V was shortened by 4 bases and J by 5 bases, with 13 bases between the two germline ends. Looked up from germline, CDR1 is SGHNT and CDR2 is YYREEE (reference sequence). CDR3 length equals 13 residues. The CDR3 bases are TGTGCCAGCAGCGTGCCTAGAAGCGACGAGCAGTACTTC. This codes for CASSVPRSDEQYF. The variable domain in full, with the rest retrieved from reference TRBV5-4 and TRBJ2-7, is ETGVTQSPTHLIKTRGQQVTLRCSSQSGHNTVSWYQQALGQGPQFIFQYYREEENGRGNFPPRFSGLQFPNYSSELNVNALELDDSALYLCASSVPRSDEQYFGPGTRLTVT.

This clone was counted only a few times. J is TRBJ2-7 and V is TRBV3-1 (or the pseudogene TRBV3-2), with 15 bases identical to TRBD2. The CDR3 has 17 amino acids. Trimming took 3 bases from V and 4 from J; bases not matched to a gene: 7. Germline V gene data show CDR1 as LGHDT and CDR2 as YNNKEL (reference sequence). CDR3 residues: CASSQAGLAGGWYEQYF. Written as DNA, the CDR3 is TGTGCCAGCAGCCAGGCCGGACTAGCGGGGGGGTGGTACGAGCAGTACTTC.

The chain recombines TRBV10-3 with TRBJ1-6, with 10 nucleotides matching TRBD1. CDR1 is ENHRY and CDR2 is SYGVKD in the germline V gene. CDR3 length: 15 residues. Trimming removed 2 bases from V and 8 bases from J; junction bases left unmatched: 3. Here the CDR3 DNA reads TGTGCCATCAGTGAGGGGGGACAGGGGTATTCACCCCTCCACTTT. Translating it yields CAISEGGQGYSPLHF.

V and J are TRBV5-6 and TRBJ1-5; D is possibly TRBD1 (6 bases). V was cut by 4 bases and J by 3 bases, with 14 bases left in between. This CDR3 has 15 residues. From germline, CDR1 is SGHDT and CDR2 YYEEEE. CDR3 in amino acids: CASSLTTGPNQPQHF. CDR3 DNA sequence: TGTGCCAGCAGCCTGACAACAGGGCCCAATCAGCCCCAGCATTTT.

The chain uses TRBV28 and TRBJ1-6; D ambiguous. V lost 5 bases, J lost 7 bases, and 9 bases lay in between. This CDR3 comprises 13 residues. The germline V gene encodes CDR1 MDHEN and CDR2 SYDVKM. CDR3 DNA sequence: TGTGCCAGCAGTCCTTTCTCCAATTCACCCCTCCACTTT. The encoded protein is CASSPFSNSPLHF.

This rearrangement joins TRBV11-2 to TRBJ2-7; D is uncertain. V dropped 5 bases and J dropped 0 bases, with 14 bases sitting between them. The germline CDR1 and CDR2 sequences are SGHAT and FQNNGV. The CDR3 has 15 residues. The CDR3: CASSPGFLSSYEQYF. The CDR3 region has the DNA TGTGCCAGCAGCCCCGGGTTTTTGAGCTCCTACGAGCAGTACTTC.

The rearrangement uses TRBV27 and TRBJ2-7; TRBD1 might be the D (6 bases). Germline-derived CDR1 and CDR2 are MNHEY and SMNVEV (reference sequence). V was clipped by 3 bases and J by 0 bases, with 6 bases between them. The CDR3 length is 13 residues. CDR3: CASSLGASYEQYF. For the CDR3, the DNA is TGTGCCAGCAGTTTGGGGGCCTCCTACGAGCAGTACTTC.

This chain connects TRBV9 to TRBJ2-5; 9 positions match TRBD2. Germline-derived CDR1 and CDR2 are SGDLS and YYNGEE. Trimming cost V 3 bases and J 2 bases; bases outside gene matches: 8. The CDR3 runs to 16 residues. The CDR3 reads CASSATSGDIQETQYF. In nucleotides, the CDR3 is TGTGCCAGCAGCGCGACTAGCGGAGACATACAAGAGACCCAGTACTTC.

This sequence joins TRBV27 and TRBJ1-6, with a tentative D call TRBD1 (5 bases). V gave up 6 bases and J gave up 14 bases, with 20 bases separating them. The CDR3 runs to 14 residues. Per germline, CDR1 MNHEY and CDR2 SMNVEV (reference sequence). The chain's CDR3 is CASSRAGTPGALHF. The CDR3 nucleotides are TGTGCCAGCAGCCGCGCCGGGACTCCCGGCGCCCTCCACTTT.

The chain's CDR3 is CATRRGANTGELFF. Here the CDR3 DNA reads TGTGCCACCAGACGGGGTGCGAACACCGGGGAGCTGTTTTTT. The rearrangement links TRBV7-9 to TRBJ2-2; a weak D match, TRBD2 (5 bases). Germline V lookup: CDR1 SEHNR, CDR2 FQNEAQ (reference sequence). V gave up 10 bases and J gave up 0 bases, with 12 bases separating them. The length of the CDR3 is 14 residues. The variable domain in full, completed from reference TRBV7-9 and TRBJ2-2, reads DTGVSQNPRHKITKRGQNVTFRCDPISEHNRLYWYRQTLGQGPEFLTYFQNEAQLEKSRLLSDRFSAERPKGSFSTLEIQRTEQGDSAMYLCATRRGANTGELFFGEGSRLTVL.

The V and J genes are TRBV10-1 and TRBJ2-7, with TRBD1 identical over 7 bases. CDR1 is WNHNN, CDR2 SYGVQD, per germline (reference sequence). The CDR3 has 13 residues. V lost 3 bases, J lost 4 bases, and 3 bases stayed unmatched. DNA for the CDR3: TGCGCCAGCAGTGACAGGGGGTTTTACGAGCAGTACTTC. Its translation: CASSDRGFYEQYF.

This chain joins TRBV6-4 and TRBJ1-5; the match to TRBD1 covers 11 bases. This CDR3 is 16 amino acids long. CDR1 and CDR2 (germline): MRHNA, SNTAGT. With V trimmed by 2 bases and J by 4 bases, 4 bases remained unmatched. The CDR3 here is CASSDGTGGRNQPQHF. As DNA, the CDR3 is TGTGCCAGCAGTGACGGGACAGGGGGTAGGAATCAGCCCCAGCATTTT.

CDR3 bases: TGTGCCTGGAGTTCGGGGTCCGCGCAGTACTTC. Translating gives CAWSSGSAQYF. The rearrangement links TRBV30 to TRBJ2-7, with D perhaps TRBD2 (5 bases). The CDR3 totals 11 residues. The germline V and J ends were trimmed by 2 bases and 9 bases, with 11 bases remaining between them. Germline-derived CDR1 and CDR2 are GTSNPN and SVGIG (reference sequence).

The J gene is TRBJ1-2, the V gene TRBV18, with TRBD1 matching 8 bases. The germline V gene has CDR1 KGHSH and CDR2 LQKENI. V shed 5 bases, J shed 3 bases, and the junction held 2 bases outside the gene matches. The CDR3 runs 13 residues. CDR3 nucleotides: TGTGCCAGCTCAACGGACAGGGACTATGGCTACACCTTC. As protein: CASSTDRDYGYTF.

This rearrangement joins TRBV11-3 to TRBJ2-3; D gene uncertain. CDR3 length equals 13 residues. CDR1 is SGHNT and CDR2 is YENEEA in the germline V gene. V was trimmed by 5 bases and J by 5 bases, leaving 11 bases between them. The CDR3 loop reads CASSREGRDTQYF. The CDR3, as DNA: TGTGCCAGCAGCCGCGAAGGTCGAGATACGCAGTATTTT.

The chain employs TRBV7-2 and TRBJ1-3; no firm D call. Germline CDR1 SGHTA, CDR2 FQGNSA. The CDR3 loop spans 12 amino acids. The ends were cut back, 5 bases at V and 3 bases at J, with 5 bases in the middle. The CDR3 region has the DNA TGTGCCAGCAGCCTACATGGAAACACCATATATTTT. It is translated as CASSLHGNTIYF.

This chain joins TRBV7-8 and TRBJ2-1; D possibly corresponds to TRBD1 (5 bases). Trimming pared 5 bases from V and 4 bases from J, leaving 15 bases between. Germline V gene lookup returns CDR1 SGHVS and CDR2 FQNEAQ. This CDR3 contains 15 residues. In DNA form, the CDR3 reads TGTGCCAGCAGCCCGTGGGGCTCTCGTTACAATGAGCAGTTCTTC. It is translated as CASSPWGSRYNEQFF.

V usage is TRBV14 and J usage is TRBJ2-1, with D hard to call. Germline values: CDR1 SGHDN, CDR2 FVKESK. The ends were cut back, 3 bases at V and 4 bases at J, with 7 bases in the middle. The CDR3 covers 13 residues. CDR3 sequence reads: CASSQVVYNEQFF. In DNA, the CDR3 is TGTGCCAGCAGCCAGGTGGTATACAATGAGCAGTTCTTC. The full variable domain, in which reference TRBV14 and TRBJ2-1 provide the parts outside the CDR3, is EAGVTQFPSHSVIEKGQTVTLRCDPISGHDNLYWYRRVMGKEIKFLLHFVKESKQDESGMPNNRFLAERTGGTYSTLKVQPAELEDSGVYFCASSQVVYNEQFFGPGTRLTVL.

The J gene is TRBJ2-2, the V gene TRBV5-1; maybe TRBD2 (6 bases). The CDR3 spans 12 residues. V was trimmed by 7 bases and J by 7 bases, leaving 11 bases between them. Germline V CDR1 and CDR2: SGHRS, YFSETQ. As DNA, the CDR3 is TGCGCCAGCTATATGGAGGGCGGGGAGCTGTTTTTT. Translating gives CASYMEGGELFF.

This clone came up a few times. The junction departs from the called germline gene at one end, perhaps through a read error. This specimen includes other DNA sequences encoding the same CDR3. Here the CDR3 reads CASSLVEGQLSF. For the CDR3, the DNA is TGTGCCAGCAGCTTAGTTGAGGGGCAGTTAAGCTTC. The V and J genes are TRBV7-9 and TRBJ2-7; tentatively, D is TRBD1 or TRBD2 (5 bases each). The CDR3 totals 12 residues. Germline CDR1 is SEHNR and CDR2 is FQNEAQ (reference sequence).

A few counts support this clone. This chain uses TRBV19 with TRBJ1-2; unclear D gene. Between the trimmed V and J ends, which lost 7 bases and 3 bases, there was a span of 12 bases. CDR1 is LNHDA, CDR2 SQIVND, per germline (reference sequence). This CDR3 is built from 13 residues. This CDR3 reads CASTPRIDYGYTF. In nucleotides, the CDR3 is TGTGCCAGTACCCCCCGGATAGACTATGGCTACACCTTC.

This chain joins TRBV14 and TRBJ2-7, with D possibly being TRBD2 (6 bases). CDR1 is SGHDN, CDR2 FVKESK, per germline. CDR3 length equals 15 residues. Trimming cost V 1 base and J 2 bases, with 12 bases left between them. CDR3 sequence (DNA): TGTGCCAGCAGCCAAGGCGGGGCATGGCCCTACGAGCAGTACTTC. This sequence encodes CASSQGGAWPYEQYF.

This sequence joins TRBV7-9 and TRBJ2-7, with D tentatively TRBD1 or TRBD2 (6 bases each). From germline, CDR1 is SEHNR and CDR2 FQNEAQ (reference sequence). The length of the CDR3 is 14 residues. V lost 0 bases, J lost 3 bases, and 9 bases lay in between. The CDR3: CASSLAGGDYEQYF. CDR3 bases: TGTGCCAGCAGCTTAGCGGGGGGCGACTACGAGCAGTACTTC.

This chain uses TRBV6-5 with TRBJ1-5; no definite D call. The CDR3 covers 11 residues. V was pared by 8 bases and J by 4 bases, with 6 bases between. Germline V CDR1 and CDR2: MNHEY, SVGAGI. For the CDR3, the DNA is TGTGCCAGCTCGGTAAATCAGCCCCAGCATTTT. Translated, it gives CASSVNQPQHF.